Listed below are T cell receptor beta chains from one sample, sequenced in a study of memory CD4+ T cells and cytomegalovirus serostatus. Sequencing was performed with immunoSEQ multiplex PCR; in TCRdb, only in-frame clones are kept and a portion is missing. Of roughly 49,000 clones in the sample, under 90% were seen once. The specimen sequenced was memory CD4+ T cells from blood. The receptors originated from an adult in good health and CMV-seronegative. The CDR3 runs from the conserved cysteine through the conserved F or W.

v_gene: TRBV19; j_gene: TRBJ1-2; CDR3aa: CASSPDLSKDYGYTF
v_gene: TRBV15; j_gene: TRBJ2-2; CDR3aa: CATSSRQGPGELFF
v_gene: TRBV6-1; j_gene: TRBJ2-2; CDR3aa: CASRVEMNTGELFF
v_gene: TRBV11-2; j_gene: TRBJ2-5; CDR3aa: CASSLGTSGQETQYF
v_gene: TRBV28; j_gene: TRBJ2-7; CDR3aa: CASSSGPPRYEQYF
v_gene: TRBV2; j_gene: TRBJ2-7; CDR3aa: CASSEAGSSSYEQYF
v_gene: TRBV27; j_gene: TRBJ1-2; CDR3aa: CASGRDNYGYTF
v_gene: TRBV2; j_gene: TRBJ1-5; CDR3aa: CASSGSISNQPQHF
v_gene: TRBV15; j_gene: TRBJ1-4; CDR3aa: CATSRPDRADEKLFF
v_gene: TRBV7-9; j_gene: TRBJ2-3; CDR3aa: CASSLRTLGLDTDTQYF
v_gene: TRBV6-1; j_gene: TRBJ2-7; CDR3aa: CASSFTDVHEQYF
v_gene: TRBV5-6; j_gene: TRBJ1-1; CDR3aa: CASSQDRGRTEAFF
v_gene: TRBV11-2; j_gene: TRBJ2-1; CDR3aa: CASSLPGNNEQFF
v_gene: TRBV2; j_gene: TRBJ1-5; CDR3aa: CASSGNRDRGASSNQPQHF
v_gene: TRBV6-1; j_gene: TRBJ1-2; CDR3aa: CAIPDSPNYGYTF
v_gene: TRBV5-1; j_gene: TRBJ1-1; CDR3aa: CASSLGGQVTEAFF
v_gene: TRBV7-8; j_gene: TRBJ1-1; CDR3aa: CASSLAGAMGNTEAFF
v_gene: TRBV9; j_gene: TRBJ2-1; CDR3aa: CASSATSFHNEQFF
v_gene: TRBV2; j_gene: TRBJ1-6; CDR3aa: CASSEDRVYNSPLHF
v_gene: TRBV2; j_gene: TRBJ1-2; CDR3aa: CASSGGSFKGYTF
v_gene: TRBV6-6; j_gene: TRBJ1-1; CDR3aa: CASSPRAYNTEAFF
v_gene: TRBV2; j_gene: TRBJ1-2; CDR3aa: CASSVDSPYGYTF
v_gene: TRBV7-2; j_gene: TRBJ2-1; CDR3aa: CASSFWGSYNEQFF
v_gene: TRBV4-1; j_gene: TRBJ1-1; CDR3aa: CASRTTDRGNTEAFF
v_gene: TRBV9; j_gene: TRBJ2-7; CDR3aa: CASSERTDSSYEQYF
v_gene: TRBV7-6; j_gene: TRBJ2-2; CDR3aa: CASSLRQATSTGELFF
v_gene: TRBV7-2; j_gene: TRBJ1-1; CDR3aa: CASSSRQGVAEAFF
v_gene: TRBV5-1; j_gene: TRBJ1-5; CDR3aa: CASSPIPGNQPQHF
v_gene: TRBV2; j_gene: TRBJ2-3; CDR3aa: CASRSGEPTDTQYF
v_gene: TRBV7-9; j_gene: TRBJ2-1; CDR3aa: CASSLASGGSRSEQFF
v_gene: TRBV7-3; j_gene: TRBJ2-1; CDR3aa: CASSKGQYNEQFF
v_gene: TRBV27; j_gene: TRBJ1-5; CDR3aa: CASSSGTGRKDQPQHF
v_gene: TRBV28; j_gene: TRBJ1-5; CDR3aa: CASSLEGHNSNQPQHF
v_gene: TRBV5-1; j_gene: TRBJ1-1; CDR3aa: CASSPQDIRRDTEAFF
v_gene: TRBV6-1; j_gene: TRBJ2-2; CDR3aa: CATSIGANTGELFF
v_gene: TRBV5-4; j_gene: TRBJ1-1; CDR3aa: CASSLEVRNTEAFF
v_gene: TRBV4-1; j_gene: TRBJ2-1; CDR3aa: CASSQERTSGGPSSYNEQFF
v_gene: TRBV15; j_gene: TRBJ1-1; CDR3aa: CATSIGMNTEAFF
v_gene: TRBV5-1; j_gene: TRBJ2-2; CDR3aa: CASSLEPTGELFF
v_gene: TRBV30; j_gene: TRBJ1-1; CDR3aa: CAWSRWDRGNTEAFF
v_gene: TRBV15; j_gene: TRBJ2-5; CDR3aa: CATRAGVGQETQYF
v_gene: TRBV29-1; j_gene: TRBJ2-3; CDR3aa: CSVGASGGRDTQYF
v_gene: TRBV7-9; j_gene: TRBJ2-1; CDR3aa: CASSIWTALAGDGDEQFF
v_gene: TRBV6-6; j_gene: TRBJ1-4; CDR3aa: CASSPGAIEEKLFF
v_gene: TRBV19; j_gene: TRBJ2-2; CDR3aa: CASVTENTGELFF
v_gene: TRBV7-9; j_gene: TRBJ2-5; CDR3aa: CASSFDGMRSGTQYF
v_gene: TRBV7-2; j_gene: TRBJ2-2; CDR3aa: CASSDRTSGTGELFF
v_gene: TRBV6-6; j_gene: TRBJ2-1; CDR3aa: CASSLQGGTYNEQFF
v_gene: TRBV18; j_gene: TRBJ1-2; CDR3aa: CASSPVQGGDYGYTF
v_gene: TRBV6-1; j_gene: TRBJ1-4; CDR3aa: CASSSAWGGLEKLFF
v_gene: TRBV5-1; j_gene: TRBJ2-2; CDR3aa: CASSLGTTGELFF
v_gene: TRBV27; j_gene: TRBJ1-1; CDR3aa: CASSSDRVVNTEAFF
v_gene: TRBV9; j_gene: TRBJ2-2; CDR3aa: CASSVGRLPNTGELFF
v_gene: TRBV5-4; j_gene: TRBJ1-2; CDR3aa: CASSLPLGGDHYGYTF
v_gene: TRBV18; j_gene: TRBJ2-1; CDR3aa: CASSPLGQIEFF